The 13 T cell receptor beta chains presented below share a single source sample, sequenced in a study of blood T cell repertoires in COVID-19. The method was immunoSEQ multiplex PCR; TCRdb's version includes in-frame clones alone and lacks a portion of them. This table has roughly 330,000 clones, 70% to 90% appearing once. Sequencing was done on a sample of PBMCs or T cells enriched from blood (not recorded which). These receptors came from a woman aged 18-29 years who had recovered from COVID-19.

V gene TRBV7-3 combines with J gene TRBJ2-7, with TRBD1 matching over 9 bases. V was clipped by 5 bases and J by 5 bases; unmatched bases: 10. This CDR3 region has 15 residues. In germline, CDR1 is SGHTA, CDR2 FQGTGA. The chain's CDR3 is CASSDGTGSFHEQYF. The CDR3 DNA reads as TGTGCCAGCAGCGATGGGACAGGGAGTTTCCACGAGCAGTACTTC. The variable domain in full, completed from reference TRBV7-3 and TRBJ2-7, reads GAGVSQTPSNKVTEKGKYVELRCDPISGHTALYWYRQSLGQGPEFLIYFQGTGAADDSGLPNDRFFAVRPEGSVSTLKIQRTERGDSAVYLCASSDGTGSFHEQYFGPGTRLTVT.

V and J are TRBV29-1 and TRBJ2-3; TRBD1 might be the D (5 bases). The CDR3 totals 12 residues. CDR1 is SQVTM, CDR2 ANQGSEA, per germline. V was trimmed by 7 bases and J by 5 bases, leaving 13 bases between them. CDR3 bases: TGCAGCGCGAATTCCCAGGGAGATACGCAGTATTTT. It translates to CSANSQGDTQYF.

In this sample, this clone turned up once. The J gene is TRBJ1-5, the V gene TRBV19; 8 bases are a match to TRBD1. The trim removed 6 bases at V and 3 bases at J, leaving 7 bases unmatched. In germline, CDR1 is LNHDA, CDR2 SQIVND (reference sequence). The CDR3 has 15 residues. CDR3 loop: CASSISTGVNQPQHF. DNA for the CDR3: TGTGCCAGTAGCATATCGACAGGGGTCAATCAGCCCCAGCATTTT.

This sequence joins TRBV28 and TRBJ1-2, with 7 positions matching TRBD1. Germline assignment: CDR1 MDHEN and CDR2 SYDVKM. V shed 5 bases and J 5 bases; nucleotides not matched to a gene: 8. The CDR3 sequence is 14 residues long. The CDR3 nucleotides read TGTGCCAGCAGTCCGTTCGGGACAGTTTATGGCTACACCTTC. It is translated as CASSPFGTVYGYTF.

The gene calls are TRBV15 and TRBJ2-7; 7 bases match TRBD1. CDR1 and CDR2 (germline): LNHNV, YYDKDF (reference sequence). J lost 0 bases, V lost 6 bases, and 2 bases had no gene match. CDR3 length equals 13 residues. In DNA form, the CDR3 reads TGTGCCACCAGAGGGGGCTCCTCCTACGAGCAGTACTTC. It translates to CATRGGSSYEQYF.

The chain combines TRBV19 with TRBJ2-7; 8 nucleotides agree with TRBD1. V trimming: 7 bases; J trimming: 6 bases; junction bases outside the gene matches: 8. The CDR3 spans 13 residues. CDR1 and CDR2 from the germline V gene are LNHDA and SQIVND (reference sequence). CDR3 sequence (DNA): TGTGCCAGTACCCCAGGACAGGGCCGCGAGCAGTACTTC. It specifies CASTPGQGREQYF.

This sequence joins TRBV7-2 and TRBJ1-2, with D maybe TRBD1 (6 bases). The CDR3 runs 13 residues. V lost 4 bases and J lost 5, with 11 bases in between. The germline CDR1 and CDR2 sequences are SGHTA and FQGNSA. This chain's CDR3 is CASSSGQYYGYTF. CDR3 in DNA: TGTGCCAGCAGCTCCGGACAGTATTATGGCTACACCTTC.

V and J are TRBV9 and TRBJ2-5; 7 nucleotides agree with TRBD1. The CDR3 has 16 residues. Germline CDR1 is SGDLS and CDR2 is YYNGEE. Trimming at V came to 4 bases and at J to 2 bases, leaving 11 bases not matched to a gene. DNA for the CDR3: TGTGCCAGCAGCCCCCGACAGGGTGTCTGGCAAGAGACCCAGTACTTC. Its protein is CASSPRQGVWQETQYF.

The chain joins TRBV4-2 to TRBJ1-2, with TRBD1 identical over 10 bases. This CDR3 contains 14 residues. Germline trimming cut 0 bases from V and 7 bases from J; bases unmatched to any gene: 2. CDR1 LGHNA and CDR2 YNFKEQ come from the germline V gene. The CDR3 sequence: CASSQDGTGAGYTF. CDR3 bases: TGTGCCAGCAGCCAAGATGGGACAGGGGCTGGCTACACCTTC.

The chain is built from TRBV28 and TRBJ2-5; 9 bases fit TRBD2. J lost 7 bases, V lost 5 bases, and 14 bases had no gene match. Germline CDR1 reads MDHEN; CDR2 reads SYDVKM. There are 16 residues in the CDR3. CDR3 in DNA: TGTGCCAGCAGTAGAACACTAGCGGGCGATCGTGGGACCCAGTACTTC. Translated, it gives CASSRTLAGDRGTQYF.

This chain connects TRBV10-3 to TRBJ2-7; D remains unclear. Deletions cut 3 bases from V and 6 bases from J, with 9 bases between. Germline V gives CDR1 ENHRY, CDR2 SYGVKD. The CDR3 covers 12 residues. CDR3 loop: CAISDRLFEQYF. The CDR3 DNA follows: TGTGCCATCAGTGACCGTCTCTTCGAGCAGTACTTC.

This clone was seen more than once but under ten times. CDR3 in DNA: TGTGCCAGCAGTCCTAGGACAGGCTACGAGCAGTACTTC. Its translation: CASSPRTGYEQYF. The chain joins TRBV12-3 or TRBV12-4 to TRBJ2-7, with 7 bases lining up with TRBD1. The trim removed 5 bases at V and 3 bases at J, leaving 4 bases unmatched. The CDR3 consists of 13 residues.

J is TRBJ2-3 and V is TRBV10-3; TRBD2 aligns across 9 bases. V trimming: 11 bases; J trimming: 0 bases; junction bases outside the gene matches: 9. The V gene's germline CDR1 is ENHRY and CDR2 SYGVKD. The CDR3 extends over 15 amino acids. The CDR3 region has the DNA TGTGCCGTGACTAGCGGTTTCGGTAGCACAGATACGCAGTATTTT. It codes for CAVTSGFGSTDTQYF.